These 16 T cell receptor beta chains share one sample of origin, sequenced in a study of T cell responses to AZD1222 COVID-19 vaccine. Data came from immunoSEQ multiplex PCR; TCRdb stores just in-frame clones and leaves some out. The table records about 120,000 clones, 85% to 95% of them present only once. The specimen was peripheral blood, collected on day 0 of AZD1222 vaccination. Every receptor here comes from an adult in good health.

J is TRBJ1-2 and V is TRBV2, with 8 bases aligning to TRBD1. Germline-derived CDR1 and CDR2 are SNHLY and FYNNEI. J lost 4 bases, V lost 2 bases, and 3 bases had no gene match. This CDR3 contains 14 residues. The CDR3 is CASSEQGASYGYTF. CDR3 nucleotide sequence: TGTGCCAGCAGTGAACAGGGGGCGAGCTATGGCTACACCTTC.

CDR3 DNA sequence: TGTGCCAGCAGTGACGCCAGGGCCCCGAACACTGAAGCTTTCTTT. Amino acids: CASSDARAPNTEAFF. The J gene is TRBJ1-1, the V gene TRBV2; weak D call: TRBD1 (5 bases). V dropped 3 bases and J dropped 1 base, with 12 bases sitting between them. The V gene's germline CDR1 is SNHLY and CDR2 FYNNEI. The CDR3 has 15 residues.

J is TRBJ1-5 and V is TRBV3-1 (or the pseudogene TRBV3-2), with D maybe TRBD1 (5 bases). V dropped 2 bases and J dropped 7 bases, with 12 bases sitting between them. Germline V gene lookup returns CDR1 LGHDT and CDR2 YNNKEL (reference sequence). The CDR3 contains 14 residues. CDR3: CASSQTGEGQPQHF. CDR3 sequence (DNA): TGTGCCAGCAGCCAAACGGGGGAAGGGCAGCCCCAGCATTTT.

J is TRBJ1-1 and V is TRBV27; no clear D. The CDR3 extends over 13 amino acids. Germline loops: CDR1 MNHEY, CDR2 SMNVEV (reference sequence). Trimming left V 8 bases short and J 1 base short, with 11 bases between. The CDR3 bases are TGTGCCAGCGGGCCCTGGGGGAACACTGAAGCTTTCTTT. As protein: CASGPWGNTEAFF.

The gene calls are TRBV23-1 and TRBJ2-7; possible D gene TRBD2, 5 bases. TRBV23-1 is an ORF; its function is uncertain. The CDR3 extends over 12 amino acids. The CDR3 bases are TGCGCCAGCAGTCATGGGAGCGGAGCCTGGGACGTC. As protein: CASSHGSGAWDV.

This sequence joins TRBV3-1 (or the pseudogene TRBV3-2) and TRBJ2-1; no clear D. This CDR3 contains 11 residues. Trimming removed 6 bases at V and 4 bases at J, with 4 bases between. Germline loops: CDR1 LGHDT, CDR2 YNNKEL (reference sequence). The CDR3 protein is CASRLYNEQFF. In DNA, the CDR3 is TGTGCCAGCAGACTATACAATGAGCAGTTCTTC.

In regard to this clone: An end of the junction differs from the germline gene, which may be a read error. The gene calls are TRBV7-7 and TRBJ2-2; 12 positions agree with TRBD2. Germline V gene data show CDR1 as SSHAT and CDR2 as FNYEAQ (reference sequence). The CDR3 sequence is 14 residues long. CDR3 DNA sequence: TGTGCTAGCAGCCCGGGGACTAGCGGGGGGGAGCTGTTTTTT. The encoded protein is CASSPGTSGGELFF.

The V and J genes are TRBV10-3 and TRBJ2-1; 10 positions match TRBD2. Trimming at V came to 3 bases and at J to 9 bases, leaving 11 bases not matched to a gene. Germline V gene sequence: CDR1 ENHRY, CDR2 SYGVKD. The CDR3 is made up of 16 amino acids. The CDR3 spells CAISDPTSGWTGEQFF. The DNA of the CDR3 is TGTGCCATCAGTGACCCGACTAGCGGGTGGACGGGTGAGCAGTTCTTC.

The chain uses TRBV3-1 (or the pseudogene TRBV3-2) and TRBJ2-3; TRBD1 is a possible D gene (6 bases). Trimming cost V 4 bases and J 4 bases, with 18 bases left between them. The germline gives CDR1 LGHDT, CDR2 YNNKEL (reference sequence). CDR3 size: 16 residues. CDR3 sequence reads: CASSPWTGGRSDTQYF. As DNA, the CDR3 is TGTGCCAGCAGCCCGTGGACTGGGGGCCGGTCAGATACGCAGTATTTT.

As for this clone: Relative to the germline gene, one junction end is altered; a read error may explain this. The chain recombines TRBV2 with TRBJ2-4; 8 bases agree with TRBD2. The CDR3 consists of 12 residues. The V gene's germline CDR1 is SNHLY and CDR2 FYNNEI. CDR3 loop: CASSELAGGPNF. The CDR3 DNA reads as TGTGCCAGCAGTGAACTCGCGGGAGGTCCCAACTTC.

V is TRBV2 and J is TRBJ1-1; D is unresolved. V gave up 7 bases and J gave up 6 bases, with 9 bases separating them. Germline values: CDR1 SNHLY, CDR2 FYNNEI. This CDR3 region has 11 residues. The CDR3 sequence: CASIRSPEAFF. The DNA of the CDR3 is TGTGCCAGCATCAGGTCCCCTGAAGCTTTCTTT.

The chain has TRBV19 and TRBJ2-1, with 7 bases fitting TRBD2. The CDR3 sequence is 15 residues long. The germline gives CDR1 LNHDA, CDR2 SQIVND (reference sequence). V lost 9 bases, J lost 9 bases, and 17 bases stayed unmatched. The CDR3 DNA reads TGTGCCAGCTTGGCATGGAACGGGAGGTGGAGTGAGCAGTTCTTC. Amino acids: CASLAWNGRWSEQFF. Based on the CDR3 plus reference TRBV19 and TRBJ2-1, the full variable domain is DGGITQSPKYLFRKEGQNVTLSCEQNLNHDAMYWYRQDPGQGLRLIYYSQIVNDFQKGDIAEGYSVSREKKESFPLTVTSAQKNPTAFYLCASLAWNGRWSEQFFGPGTRLTVL.

In regard to this clone: The sample carries other DNA sequences with the same CDR3. The chain carries TRBV5-1 and TRBJ2-5; TRBD2 matches 13 bases. V trimming: 0 bases; J trimming: 4 bases; junction bases outside the gene matches: 0. This CDR3 is 15 amino acids long. From germline, CDR1 is SGHRS and CDR2 YFSETQ. The CDR3, as DNA: TGCGCCAGCAGCTTGGGACTAGCGGGGGGAGAGACCCAGTACTTC. Amino acid sequence: CASSLGLAGGETQYF. Drawing the rest from reference TRBV5-1 and TRBJ2-5, the complete variable domain is KAGVTQTPRYLIKTRGQQVTLSCSPISGHRSVSWYQQTPGQGLQFLFEYFSETQRNKGNFPGRFSGRQFSNSRSEMNVSTLELGDSALYLCASSLGLAGGETQYFGPGTRLLVL.

CDR3 sequence: CASSQGQKSTIQYF. The CDR3 region has the DNA TGCGCCAGCAGCCAAGGACAGAAGTCTACCATTCAGTACTTC. The J gene is TRBJ2-4, the V gene TRBV4-1, with D maybe TRBD1 (5 bases). This CDR3 has 14 residues. Trimming cost V 1 base and J 9 bases, with 13 bases left between them. Germline CDR1 MGHRA, CDR2 YSYEKL.

This chain connects TRBV24-1 to TRBJ2-2; D is possibly TRBD2 (6 bases). Germline V gene sequence: CDR1 KGHDR, CDR2 SFDVKD. The CDR3 extends over 13 amino acids. V was clipped by 6 bases and J by 7 bases, with 11 bases between them. The CDR3 spells CATSRREIGELFF. The CDR3 DNA is TGTGCCACCAGTCGACGGGAGATCGGGGAGCTGTTTTTT.

The chain couples TRBV6-2 or TRBV6-3 to TRBJ2-3, with 8 bases that match TRBD1. The CDR3 has 16 amino acids. V dropped 6 bases and J dropped 1; count of bases not matched to a gene: 9. Germline CDR1 and CDR2: MNHEY and SVGEGT. Here the CDR3 DNA reads TGTGCCAGCAGCCAAGGGACAGGCTCCCGCACAGATACGCAGTATTTT. This gives the protein CASSQGTGSRTDTQYF.